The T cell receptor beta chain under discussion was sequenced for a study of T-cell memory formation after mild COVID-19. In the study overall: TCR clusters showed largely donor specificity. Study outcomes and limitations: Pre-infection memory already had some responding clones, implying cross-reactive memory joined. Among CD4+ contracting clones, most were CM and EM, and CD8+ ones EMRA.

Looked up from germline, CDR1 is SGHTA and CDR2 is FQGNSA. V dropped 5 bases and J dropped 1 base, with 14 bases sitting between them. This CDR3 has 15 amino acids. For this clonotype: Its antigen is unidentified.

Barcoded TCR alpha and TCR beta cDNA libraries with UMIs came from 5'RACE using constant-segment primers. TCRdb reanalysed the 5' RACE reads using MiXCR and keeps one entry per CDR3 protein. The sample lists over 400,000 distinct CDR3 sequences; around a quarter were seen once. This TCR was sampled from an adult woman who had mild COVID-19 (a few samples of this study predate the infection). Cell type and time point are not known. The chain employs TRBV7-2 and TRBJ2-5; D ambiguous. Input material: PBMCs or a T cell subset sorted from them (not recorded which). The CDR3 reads CASSPMGWGQETQYF. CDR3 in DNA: TGTGCCAGCAGCCCAATGGGTTGGGGCCAAGAGACCCAGTACTTC.